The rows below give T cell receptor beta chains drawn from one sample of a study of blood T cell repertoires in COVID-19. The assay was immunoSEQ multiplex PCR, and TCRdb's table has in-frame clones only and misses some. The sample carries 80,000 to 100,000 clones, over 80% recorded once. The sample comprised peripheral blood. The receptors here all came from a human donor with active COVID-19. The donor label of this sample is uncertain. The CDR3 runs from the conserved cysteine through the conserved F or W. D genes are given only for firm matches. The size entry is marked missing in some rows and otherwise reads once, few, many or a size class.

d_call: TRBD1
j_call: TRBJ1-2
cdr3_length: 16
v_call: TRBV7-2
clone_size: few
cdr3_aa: CASSLTPPDRGRGYTF
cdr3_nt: TGTGCCAGCAGCTTAACCCCCCCGGACAGGGGCCGTGGCTACACCTTC

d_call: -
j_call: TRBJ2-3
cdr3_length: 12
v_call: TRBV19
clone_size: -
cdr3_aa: CASRESTDTQYF
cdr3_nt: TGTGCCAGTAGAGAGAGCACAGATACGCAGTATTTT

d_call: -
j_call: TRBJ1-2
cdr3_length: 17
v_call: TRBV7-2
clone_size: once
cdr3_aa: CASSFQALDSMIYGYTF
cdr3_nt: TGTGCCAGCAGCTTTCAGGCCCTGGACAGTATGATCTATGGCTACACCTTC

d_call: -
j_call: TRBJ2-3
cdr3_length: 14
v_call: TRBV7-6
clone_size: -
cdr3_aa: CASSFLSGTDTQYF
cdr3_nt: TGTGCCAGCAGCTTCCTTAGTGGCACAGATACGCAGTATTTT

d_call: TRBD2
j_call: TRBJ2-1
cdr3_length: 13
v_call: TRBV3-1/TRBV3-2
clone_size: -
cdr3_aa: CASSPRLAPKQFF
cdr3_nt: TGTGCCAGCAGCCCCAGACTAGCTCCTAAGCAGTTCTTC

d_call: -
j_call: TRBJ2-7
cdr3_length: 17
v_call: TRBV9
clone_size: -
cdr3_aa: CASSASLGFGEPYEQYF
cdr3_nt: TGTGCCAGCAGCGCCTCGTTGGGGTTCGGGGAACCCTACGAGCAGTACTTC

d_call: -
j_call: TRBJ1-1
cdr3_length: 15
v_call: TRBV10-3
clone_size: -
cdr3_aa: CAISEIGQAGTEAFF
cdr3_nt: TGTGCCATCAGTGAAATAGGTCAAGCAGGGACTGAAGCTTTCTTT

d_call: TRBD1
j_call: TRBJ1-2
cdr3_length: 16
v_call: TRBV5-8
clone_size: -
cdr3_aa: CASSSDRAEANYGYTF
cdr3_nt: TGTGCCAGCAGCAGCGACAGGGCGGAAGCTAACTATGGCTACACCTTC

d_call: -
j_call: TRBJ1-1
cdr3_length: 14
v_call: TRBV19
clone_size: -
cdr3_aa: CASSIGGARAEAFF
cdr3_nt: TGTGCCAGTAGTATTGGGGGGGCCCGGGCTGAAGCTTTCTTT

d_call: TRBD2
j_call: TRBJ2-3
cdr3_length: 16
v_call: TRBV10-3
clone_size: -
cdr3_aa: CAISESRASGADTQYF
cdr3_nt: TGTGCCATCAGTGAGTCGAGGGCTAGCGGGGCCGATACGCAGTATTTT

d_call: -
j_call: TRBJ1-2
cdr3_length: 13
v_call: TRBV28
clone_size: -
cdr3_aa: CASSTDSYGGYTF
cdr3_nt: TGTGCCAGCAGTACCGACAGCTATGGTGGCTACACCTTC

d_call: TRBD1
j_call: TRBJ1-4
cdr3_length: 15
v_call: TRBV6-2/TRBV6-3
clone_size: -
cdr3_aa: CASSNRQGTDEKLFF
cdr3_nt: TGTGCCAGCAGCAACAGACAGGGCACAGATGAAAAACTGTTTTTT